Listed here is a single T cell receptor beta chain. Its antigen is not identified. These data belong to a study of cytomegalovirus exposure and HLA in healthy donors. General study results and limits: The only immune exposure information that was available was CMV serostatus. The authors later found most CMV-associated TCR beta chains appeared HLA-restricted.

Both 60 Vbeta primers and 13 Jbeta primers went into the PCR. Sequencing was performed with immunoSEQ multiplex PCR; in TCRdb, only in-frame clones are kept and a portion is missing. The data show roughly 180,000 clones, about 82% seen once. Germline V gene sequence: CDR1 MNHEY, CDR2 SMNVEV (reference sequence). V was shortened by 0 bases and J by 4 bases, with 11 bases between the two germline ends. The CDR3 extends over 15 amino acids. The sequencing input was PBMCs. The sequence derives from a female donor in good health and CMV-seronegative. The V and J genes are TRBV27 and TRBJ2-3, with D perhaps TRBD2 (6 bases). DNA of the CDR3: TGTGCCAGCAGTTTATCACGGAGGGACTCAGATACGCAGTATTTT. Its translation: CASSLSRRDSDTQYF.